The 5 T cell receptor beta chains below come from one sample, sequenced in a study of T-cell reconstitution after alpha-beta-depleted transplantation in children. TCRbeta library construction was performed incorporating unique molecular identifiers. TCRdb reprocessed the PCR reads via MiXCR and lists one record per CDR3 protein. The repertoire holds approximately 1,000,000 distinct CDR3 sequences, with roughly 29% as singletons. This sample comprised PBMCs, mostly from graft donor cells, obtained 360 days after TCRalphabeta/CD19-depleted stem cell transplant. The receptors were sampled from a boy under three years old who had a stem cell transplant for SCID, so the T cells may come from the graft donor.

CDR3 in DNA: TGTGCCAGCAGCTTAAGTCCAGGGAACACCGGGGAGCTGTTTTTT. Its protein product is CASSLSPGNTGELFF. The rearrangement links TRBV7-2 to TRBJ2-2, with D unclear. Germline V gene lookup returns CDR1 SGHTA and CDR2 FQGNSA. V was clipped by 2 bases and J by 1 base, with 8 bases between them. This CDR3 contains 15 residues.

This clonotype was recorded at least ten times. The chain's CDR3 is CASSLGLGRRAYEQYF. In DNA form, the CDR3 reads TGTGCCAGCAGCTTAGGCTTGGGACGGAGGGCCTACGAGCAGTACTTC. The V and J genes are TRBV7-9 and TRBJ2-7; tentatively, D is TRBD2 (6 bases). Germline V lookup: CDR1 SEHNR, CDR2 FQNEAQ (reference sequence). Trimming pared 1 base from V and 2 bases from J, leaving 15 bases between. The CDR3 covers 16 residues.

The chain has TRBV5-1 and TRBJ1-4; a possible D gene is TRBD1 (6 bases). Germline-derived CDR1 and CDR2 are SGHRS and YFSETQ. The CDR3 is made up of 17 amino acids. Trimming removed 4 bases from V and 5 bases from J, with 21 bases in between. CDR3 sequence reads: CASSRGHGVRENEKLFF. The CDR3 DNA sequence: TGCGCCAGCAGCCGGGGACACGGGGTGAGGGAAAATGAAAAACTGTTTTTT. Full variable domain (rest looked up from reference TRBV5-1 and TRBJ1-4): KAGVTQTPRYLIKTRGQQVTLSCSPISGHRSVSWYQQTPGQGLQFLFEYFSETQRNKGNFPGRFSGRQFSNSRSEMNVSTLELGDSALYLCASSRGHGVRENEKLFFGSGTQLSVL.

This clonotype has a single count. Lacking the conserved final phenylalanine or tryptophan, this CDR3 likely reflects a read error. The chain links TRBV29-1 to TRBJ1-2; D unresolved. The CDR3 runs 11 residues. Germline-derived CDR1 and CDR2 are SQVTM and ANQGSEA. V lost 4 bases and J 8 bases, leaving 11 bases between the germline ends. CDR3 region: CSVAQGQGYTY. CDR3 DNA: TGCAGCGTTGCCCAAGGGCAAGGCTACACCTAC.

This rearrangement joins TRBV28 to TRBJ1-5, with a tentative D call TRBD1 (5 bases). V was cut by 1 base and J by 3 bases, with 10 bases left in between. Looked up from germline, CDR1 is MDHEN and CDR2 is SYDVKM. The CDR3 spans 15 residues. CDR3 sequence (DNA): TGTGCCAGCAGTTTATCAGGGAGGGTCAATCAGCCCCAGCATTTT. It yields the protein CASSLSGRVNQPQHF.